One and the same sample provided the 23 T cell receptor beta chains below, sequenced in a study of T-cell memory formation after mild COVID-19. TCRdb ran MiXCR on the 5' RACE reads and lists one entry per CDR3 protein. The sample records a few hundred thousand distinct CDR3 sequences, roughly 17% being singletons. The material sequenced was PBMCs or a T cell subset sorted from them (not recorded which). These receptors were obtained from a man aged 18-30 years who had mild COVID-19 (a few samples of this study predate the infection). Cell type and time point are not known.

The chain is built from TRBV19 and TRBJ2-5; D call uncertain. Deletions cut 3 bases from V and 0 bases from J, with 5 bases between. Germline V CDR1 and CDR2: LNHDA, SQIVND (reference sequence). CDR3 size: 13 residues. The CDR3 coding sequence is TGTGCCAGTAGTATTCTAGACCAAGAGACCCAGTACTTC. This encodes CASSILDQETQYF. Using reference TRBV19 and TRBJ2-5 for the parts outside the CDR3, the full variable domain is DGGITQSPKYLFRKEGQNVTLSCEQNLNHDAMYWYRQDPGQGLRLIYYSQIVNDFQKGDIAEGYSVSREKKESFPLTVTSAQKNPTAFYLCASSILDQETQYFGPGTRLLVL.

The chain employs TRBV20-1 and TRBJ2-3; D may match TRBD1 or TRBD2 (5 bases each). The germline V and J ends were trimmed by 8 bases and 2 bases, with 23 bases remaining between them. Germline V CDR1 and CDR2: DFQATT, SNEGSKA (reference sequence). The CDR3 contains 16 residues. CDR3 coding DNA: TGCAGTTATTTCGCGACCGTACCAGGGACCACAGATACGCAGTATTTT. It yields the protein CSYFATVPGTTDTQYF.

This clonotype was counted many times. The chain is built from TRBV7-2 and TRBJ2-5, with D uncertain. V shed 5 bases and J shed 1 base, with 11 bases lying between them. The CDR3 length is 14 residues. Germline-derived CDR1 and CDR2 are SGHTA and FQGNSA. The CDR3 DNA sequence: TGTGCCAGCAGCCGCCCATTGCGCCAAGAGACCCAGTACTTC. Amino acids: CASSRPLRQETQYF.

The CDR3 reads CASSPHSNQPQHF. In DNA form, the CDR3 reads TGTGCCAGCTCACCACATAGCAATCAGCCCCAGCATTTT. This rearrangement joins TRBV18 to TRBJ1-5; D remains ambiguous. This CDR3 has 13 residues. The germline V gene has CDR1 KGHSH and CDR2 LQKENI. Trimming shortened V by 1 base and J by 0 bases, and 1 base separated the two germline ends. Full variable domain (rest looked up from reference TRBV18 and TRBJ1-5): NAGVMQNPRHLVRRRGQEARLRCSPMKGHSHVYWYRQLPEEGLKFMVYLQKENIIDESGMPKERFSAEFPKEGPSILRIQQVVRGDSAAYFCASSPHSNQPQHFGDGTRLSIL.

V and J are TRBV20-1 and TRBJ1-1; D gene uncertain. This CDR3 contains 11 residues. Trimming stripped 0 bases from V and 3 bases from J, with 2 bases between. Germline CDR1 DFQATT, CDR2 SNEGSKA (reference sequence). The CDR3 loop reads CSAREHTEAFF. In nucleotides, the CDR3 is TGCAGTGCTAGAGAACACACTGAAGCTTTCTTT.

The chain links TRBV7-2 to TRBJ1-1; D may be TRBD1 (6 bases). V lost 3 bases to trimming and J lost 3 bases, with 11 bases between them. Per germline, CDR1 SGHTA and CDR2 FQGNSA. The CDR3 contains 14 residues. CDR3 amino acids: CASSLGDTYTEAFF. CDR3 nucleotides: TGTGCCAGCAGCTTGGGGGACACTTACACTGAAGCTTTCTTT.

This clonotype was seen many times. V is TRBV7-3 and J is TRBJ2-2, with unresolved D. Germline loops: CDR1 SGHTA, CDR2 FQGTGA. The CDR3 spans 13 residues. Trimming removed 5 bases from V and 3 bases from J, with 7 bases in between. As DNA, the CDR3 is TGTGCCAGCAGCCTTAGTTACACCGGGGAGCTGTTTTTT. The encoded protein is CASSLSYTGELFF.

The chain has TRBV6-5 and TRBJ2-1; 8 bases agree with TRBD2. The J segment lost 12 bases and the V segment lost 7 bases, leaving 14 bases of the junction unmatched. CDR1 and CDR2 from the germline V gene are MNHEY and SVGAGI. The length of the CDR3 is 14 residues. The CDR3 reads CASNPGTRGAGQFF. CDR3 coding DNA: TGTGCCAGCAACCCCGGGACTAGGGGTGCCGGGCAGTTCTTC.

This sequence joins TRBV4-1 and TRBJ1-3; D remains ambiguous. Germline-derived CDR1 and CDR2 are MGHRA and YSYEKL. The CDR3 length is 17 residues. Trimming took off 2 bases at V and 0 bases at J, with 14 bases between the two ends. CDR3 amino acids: CASSQLDLFFSGNTIYF. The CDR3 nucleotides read TGCGCCAGCAGCCAACTCGACCTATTCTTCTCTGGAAACACCATATATTTT.

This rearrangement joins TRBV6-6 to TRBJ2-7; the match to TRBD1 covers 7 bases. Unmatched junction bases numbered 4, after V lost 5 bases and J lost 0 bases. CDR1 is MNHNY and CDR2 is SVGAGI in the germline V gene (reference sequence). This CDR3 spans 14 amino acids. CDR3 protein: CASSRRQGSYEQYV. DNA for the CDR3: TGTGCCAGCAGTCGCCGACAGGGCTCCTACGAGCAGTACGTC.

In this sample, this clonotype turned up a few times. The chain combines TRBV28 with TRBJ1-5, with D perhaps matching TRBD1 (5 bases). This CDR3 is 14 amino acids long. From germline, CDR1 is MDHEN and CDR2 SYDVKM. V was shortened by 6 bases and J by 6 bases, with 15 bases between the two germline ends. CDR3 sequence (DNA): TGTGCCAGCAGCATACAGGTGGGGGGTCAGCCCCAGCATTTT. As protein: CASSIQVGGQPQHF.

The CDR3 region has the DNA TGCGCCAGCAGTGTGACCTTAGCAGATACGCAGTATTTT. Translated, it gives CASSVTLADTQYF. This chain joins TRBV10-1 and TRBJ2-3; the D is unclear. Germline CDR1 is WNHNN and CDR2 is SYGVQD (reference sequence). V was clipped by 4 bases and J by 4 bases, with 9 bases between them. The CDR3 covers 13 residues.

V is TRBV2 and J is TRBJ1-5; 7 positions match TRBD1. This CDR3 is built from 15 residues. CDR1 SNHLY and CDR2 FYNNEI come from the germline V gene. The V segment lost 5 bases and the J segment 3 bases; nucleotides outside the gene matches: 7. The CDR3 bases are TGTGCCAGCAGTCCCCTCGGACAGGACAATCAGCCCCAGCATTTT. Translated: CASSPLGQDNQPQHF.

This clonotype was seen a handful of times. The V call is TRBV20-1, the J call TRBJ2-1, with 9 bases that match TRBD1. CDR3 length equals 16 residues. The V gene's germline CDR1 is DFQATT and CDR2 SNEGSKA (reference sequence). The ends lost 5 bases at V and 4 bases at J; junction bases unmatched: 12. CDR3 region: CSADTGTGTTYNEQFF. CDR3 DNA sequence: TGCAGTGCTGATACCGGGACAGGGACCACTTACAATGAGCAGTTCTTC.

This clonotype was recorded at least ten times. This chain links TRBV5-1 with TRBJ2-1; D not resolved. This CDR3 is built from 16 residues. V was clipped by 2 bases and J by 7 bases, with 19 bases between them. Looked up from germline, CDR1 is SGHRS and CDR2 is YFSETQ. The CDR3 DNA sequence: TGCGCCAGCAGCTTACCCAGATCAAGTGGTGGGAATGAGCAGTTCTTC. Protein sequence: CASSLPRSSGGNEQFF.

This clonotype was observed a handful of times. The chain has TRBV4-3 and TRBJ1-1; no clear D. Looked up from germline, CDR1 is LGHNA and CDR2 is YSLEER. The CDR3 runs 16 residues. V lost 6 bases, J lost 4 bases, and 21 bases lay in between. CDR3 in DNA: TGCGCCAGCAGACGAACGTCTTGGGAGTCAGGCACTGAAGCTTTCTTT. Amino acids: CASRRTSWESGTEAFF.

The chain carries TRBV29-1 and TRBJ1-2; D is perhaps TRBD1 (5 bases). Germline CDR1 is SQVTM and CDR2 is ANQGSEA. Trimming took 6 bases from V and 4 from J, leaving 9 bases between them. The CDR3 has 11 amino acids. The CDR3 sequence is CSVDSSYGYTF. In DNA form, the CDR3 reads TGCAGCGTCGACAGTTCCTATGGCTACACCTTC. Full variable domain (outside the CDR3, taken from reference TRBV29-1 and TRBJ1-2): SAVISQKPSRDICQRGTSLTIQCQVDSQVTMMFWYRQQPGQSLTLIATANQGSEATYESGFVIDKFPISRPNLTFSTLTVSNMSPEDSSIYLCSVDSSYGYTFGSGTRLTVV.

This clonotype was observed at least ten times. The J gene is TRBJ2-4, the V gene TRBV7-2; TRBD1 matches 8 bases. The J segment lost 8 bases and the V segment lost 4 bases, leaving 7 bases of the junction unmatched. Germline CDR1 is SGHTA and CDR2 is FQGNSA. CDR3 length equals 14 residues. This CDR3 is CASSWGTGGDIQYF. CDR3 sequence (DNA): TGTGCCAGCAGCTGGGGGACAGGAGGGGACATTCAGTACTTC.

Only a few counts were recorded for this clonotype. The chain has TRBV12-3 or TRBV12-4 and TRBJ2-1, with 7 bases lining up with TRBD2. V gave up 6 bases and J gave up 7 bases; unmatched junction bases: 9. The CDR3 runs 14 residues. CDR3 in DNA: TGTGCCAGCAGCCTTAGCGGGTCGCCTAATGAGCAGTTCTTC. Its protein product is CASSLSGSPNEQFF.

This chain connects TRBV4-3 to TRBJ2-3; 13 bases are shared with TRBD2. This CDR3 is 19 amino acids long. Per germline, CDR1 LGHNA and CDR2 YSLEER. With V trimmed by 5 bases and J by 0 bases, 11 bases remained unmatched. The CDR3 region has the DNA TGCGCCAGCAGCACACCAATGACTAGCGGGGGGCCTAGCACAGATACGCAGTATTTT. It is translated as CASSTPMTSGGPSTDTQYF.

In nucleotides, the CDR3 is TGCAGCGTTGCCCCGGACAGTTCCTATGAAGCTTTCTTT. Residues: CSVAPDSSYEAFF. The V gene is TRBV29-1, the J gene TRBJ1-1; D possibly corresponds to TRBD1 (6 bases). The CDR3 sequence is 13 residues long. The germline V gene encodes CDR1 SQVTM and CDR2 ANQGSEA. V shed 4 bases and J shed 7 bases, with 16 bases lying between them.

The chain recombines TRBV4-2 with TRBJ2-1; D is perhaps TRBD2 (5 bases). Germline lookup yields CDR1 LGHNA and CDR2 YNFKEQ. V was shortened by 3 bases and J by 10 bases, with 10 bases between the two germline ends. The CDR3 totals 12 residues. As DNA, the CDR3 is TGTGCCAGCAGCCAGCCAGGCGGGGAGCAGTTCTTC. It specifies CASSQPGGEQFF.

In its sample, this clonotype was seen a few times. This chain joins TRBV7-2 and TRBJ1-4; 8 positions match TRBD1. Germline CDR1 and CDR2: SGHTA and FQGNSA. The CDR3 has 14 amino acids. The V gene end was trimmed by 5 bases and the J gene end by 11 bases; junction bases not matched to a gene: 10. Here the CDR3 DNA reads TGTGCCAGCAGCCCGCAGGCAGGGGGCGGGAAACTGTTTTTT. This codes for CASSPQAGGGKLFF.